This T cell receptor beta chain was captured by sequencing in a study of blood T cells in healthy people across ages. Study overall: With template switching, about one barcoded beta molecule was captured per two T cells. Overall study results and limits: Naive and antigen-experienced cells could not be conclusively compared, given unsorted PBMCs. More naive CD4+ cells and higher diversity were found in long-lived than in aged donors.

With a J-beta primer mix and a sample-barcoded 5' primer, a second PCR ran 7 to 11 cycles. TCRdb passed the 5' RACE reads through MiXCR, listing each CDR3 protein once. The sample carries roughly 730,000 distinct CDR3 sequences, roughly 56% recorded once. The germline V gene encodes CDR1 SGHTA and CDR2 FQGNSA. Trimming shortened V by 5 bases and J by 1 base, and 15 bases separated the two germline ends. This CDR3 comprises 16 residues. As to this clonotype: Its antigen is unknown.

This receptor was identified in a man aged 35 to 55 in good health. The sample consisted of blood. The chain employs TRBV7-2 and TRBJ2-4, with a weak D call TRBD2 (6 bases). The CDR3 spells CASSLRRERAKNIQYF. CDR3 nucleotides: TGTGCCAGCAGCCTTAGGAGGGAGAGGGCCAAAAACATTCAGTACTTC.